This T cell receptor (beta chain) is from a study of cytomegalovirus exposure and HLA in healthy donors. Overall study findings and caveats: A later analysis found common viral pathogens apparently linked to several of the most significant clusters. An analysis was carried out later, and it reportedly showed fewer N-insertions in an Asian-associated ancestry cluster than the roughly 670-donor mean. Most TCR sequences were uncommon, yet certain public TCRs appeared in many donors.

Use of 60 Vbeta and 13 Jbeta primers characterized the PCR. Only in-frame clones appear in the TCRdb table, and some are missing; sequencing was by immunoSEQ multiplex PCR. The sample contains about 200,000 clones, around four fifths of which appear only once. As concerns this clone: The antigen remains unidentified. Additional DNA sequences in this sample encode the identical CDR3.

The origin of this receptor is a woman aged 50 to 65 in good health and CMV-seropositive. Sequencing was done on a sample of PBMCs.

The CDR3, as DNA: TGTGCCAGCAGTAGACAGGCAACTAATGAAAAACTGTTTTTT. Translated: CASSRQATNEKLFF. The J gene is TRBJ1-4, the V gene TRBV6-5, with D maybe TRBD1 (6 bases). CDR1 and CDR2 from the germline V gene are MNHEY and SVGAGI. The length of the CDR3 is 14 residues. The V end lost 5 bases, the J end lost 0 bases, and 7 bases lay between the germline ends.